This T cell receptor beta chain was sequenced during a study of blood T cells in healthy people across ages (dated by TCRdb to the mid-2010s). Broadly, across the study: In model experiments, template switching captured roughly one uniquely barcoded TCR beta cDNA molecule for every two T cells. To avoid experimental bias, donors of different ages were spread randomly across the sequencing lanes. Using the same blood draw, the study looked at two additional independent replicas of 1 million unique cDNA reads for two donors, one aged 18 to 30 and the other aged 80 or older. Donors were grouped into four age groups: young (average 16 years), middle-aged (about 38), aged (62) and long-lived (just over 80). Using deep sequencing normalized with unique cDNA molecular identifiers, the study measured how TCR beta repertoire diversity changes with age. What the study reported, not specific to this receptor: Compared with the aged group, the long-lived group had more naive CD4+ T cells, fewer expanded clones and increased TCR diversity, a pattern suggesting age selection. Observed TCR beta diversity per million T cells fell roughly linearly with age, and a significant reduction was already apparent by age about 38. Observed TCR beta diversity correlated strongly with the percentage of naive T cells measured by flow cytometry. Since profiling was done on bulk unsorted PBMCs, naive and antigen-experienced compartments could not be conclusively compared. Estimates of total diversity based on one million sequenced T cells were considered lower bounds and underestimates. Because the CMV infection status of the donors was unknown, age-related changes in expanded clonotypes may potentially have been confounded.

Donors were approximately 42 systemically healthy Caucasian individuals from Russia aged roughly 6 to 100 years. Each donor gave about 9.7 milliliters of peripheral blood, drawn into EDTA-treated Vacutainer tubes. Ficoll-Paque density-gradient centrifugation was used to isolate PBMCs, with at least 6.5 million per sample. Trizol reagent was used to extract total RNA from PBMCs, with at least 6 micrograms per sample. For every donor, flow cytometry on a PBMC aliquot measured the percentage of naive CD45RAhigh/CD27high T cells. Only a few counts were recorded for this clonotype. Its target antigen remains unknown. Base qualities are not at hand, and no much larger clone is one base apart. The library was generated by 5' RACE. TCRdb records Illumina HiSeq 2500 as the sequencer. A second PCR of about 6 to 11 cycles was run with a J-beta primer mix and a sample-barcoded 5' primer. A template-switch 5' adaptor carrying 12 random nucleotides introduced a unique molecular identifier onto each TCR beta cDNA molecule. At least 3 million CDR3-containing paired-end reads were obtained from each sample. The Mint cDNA synthesis kit, primed by a TRBC-specific oligonucleotide, was used to synthesize first-strand cDNA from all RNA. Following uracil-DNA glycosylase treatment, a first 18-cycle PCR with universal primers M1SS and BC2_uni_R was performed on all cDNA. The authors processed their data as follows. Each sample was normalized by randomly selecting 1 million high-quality reads, each carrying a distinct molecular identifier. Reads with shared molecular identifiers were discarded instead of being binned into consensus sequences. MiTCR, run with a Q25 quality threshold and the strictest error-elimination algorithm, handled CDR3 identification, clonotype clustering and error correction. Lower-bound total TCR beta diversity was estimated with a nonparametric unseen species model using Euler transformation. The public sequencing data were trimmed at Q25 with fastp and processed into clonotypes with MiXCR by TCRdb, which kept only in-frame beta chains. Each entry merges the rows of one CDR3 protein and shows their most common DNA and genes. These V and J calls derive from TCRdb rather than the authors' analysis. This sample has hundreds of thousands of distinct CDR3 sequences in its table, and over 45% of those were observed once. The top ten clonotypes cover roughly 22% of the sample.

Including cysteine and phenylalanine, the CDR3 has 14 amino acids. The read is trimmed to its CDR3 DNA, 42 bases read in frame from base 1. V is reduced by 1 base and J by 6 bases, leaving a spacing of 12 bases between them. CDR1 and CDR2 are drawn from the germline V gene (reference sequence): SEHNR, FQNEAQ. Sequencing was done on a sample of blood. The rearrangement combines TRBV7-9 with TRBJ1-2; no D gene call is confident. The TCR was taken from a man aged 25-40 years in good health. The sequenced DNA: TGTGCCAGCAGCTTAGTCCCCAACGGGGATGGCTACACCTTC. Protein translation: CASSLVPNGDGYTF.